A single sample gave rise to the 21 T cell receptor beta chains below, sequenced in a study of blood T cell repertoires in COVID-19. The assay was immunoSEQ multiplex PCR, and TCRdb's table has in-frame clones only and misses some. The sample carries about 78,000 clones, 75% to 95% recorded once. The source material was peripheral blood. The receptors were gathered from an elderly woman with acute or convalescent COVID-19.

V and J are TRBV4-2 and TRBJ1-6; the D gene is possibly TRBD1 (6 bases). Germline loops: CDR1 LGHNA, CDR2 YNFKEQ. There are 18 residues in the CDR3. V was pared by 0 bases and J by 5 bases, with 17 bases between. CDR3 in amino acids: CASSQDFTEWGHNSPLHF. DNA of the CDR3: TGTGCCAGCAGCCAAGACTTCACTGAGTGGGGGCATAATTCACCCCTCCACTTT.

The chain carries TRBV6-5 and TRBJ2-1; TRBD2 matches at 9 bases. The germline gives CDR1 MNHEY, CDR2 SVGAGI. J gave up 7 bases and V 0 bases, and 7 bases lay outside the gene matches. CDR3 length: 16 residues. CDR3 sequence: CASSYSGAGGLNEQFF. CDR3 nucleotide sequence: TGTGCCAGCAGTTACTCGGGGGCGGGAGGGCTGAATGAGCAGTTCTTC.

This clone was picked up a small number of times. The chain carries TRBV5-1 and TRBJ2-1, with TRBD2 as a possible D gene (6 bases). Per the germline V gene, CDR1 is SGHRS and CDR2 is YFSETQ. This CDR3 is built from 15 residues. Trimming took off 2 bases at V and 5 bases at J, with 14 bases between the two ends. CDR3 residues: CASSFAGTPNNEQFF. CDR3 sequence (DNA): TGCGCCAGCAGCTTCGCGGGGACTCCAAACAATGAGCAGTTCTTC. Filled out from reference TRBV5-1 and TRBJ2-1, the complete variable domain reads KAGVTQTPRYLIKTRGQQVTLSCSPISGHRSVSWYQQTPGQGLQFLFEYFSETQRNKGNFPGRFSGRQFSNSRSEMNVSTLELGDSALYLCASSFAGTPNNEQFFGPGTRLTVL.

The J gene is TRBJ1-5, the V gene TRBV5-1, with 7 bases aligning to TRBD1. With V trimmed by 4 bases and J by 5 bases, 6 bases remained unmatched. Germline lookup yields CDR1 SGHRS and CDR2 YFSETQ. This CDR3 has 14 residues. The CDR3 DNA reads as TGCGCCAGCAGCCCTGGACAGGCTGATCAGCCCCAGCATTTT. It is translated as CASSPGQADQPQHF.

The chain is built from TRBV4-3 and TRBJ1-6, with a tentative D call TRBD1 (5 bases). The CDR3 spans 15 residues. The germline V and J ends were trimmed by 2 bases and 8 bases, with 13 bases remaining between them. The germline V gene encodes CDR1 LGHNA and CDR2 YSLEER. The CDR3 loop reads CASSQQGLVDSPLHF. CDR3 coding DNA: TGCGCCAGCAGCCAACAGGGTCTAGTTGATTCACCCCTCCACTTT.

CDR3 in DNA: TGTGCCAGCAGTCCCCAGGGGGCGCGTTACGAGCAGTACTTC. Its protein product is CASSPQGARYEQYF. The genes are TRBV27 and TRBJ2-7; 8 bases map to TRBD1. The germline gives CDR1 MNHEY, CDR2 SMNVEV (reference sequence). With 5 bases clipped from V and 4 bases from J, the junction kept 7 bases outside the gene matches. The CDR3 spans 14 residues.

The CDR3 sequence: CSAGMRAGELFF. The CDR3 DNA reads as TGCAGCGCTGGGATGAGGGCCGGGGAGCTGTTTTTT. This chain links TRBV29-1 with TRBJ2-2, with a tentative D call TRBD2 (5 bases). CDR3 size: 12 residues. Germline V lookup: CDR1 SQVTM, CDR2 ANQGSEA. V lost 7 bases to trimming and J lost 6 bases, with 12 bases between them.

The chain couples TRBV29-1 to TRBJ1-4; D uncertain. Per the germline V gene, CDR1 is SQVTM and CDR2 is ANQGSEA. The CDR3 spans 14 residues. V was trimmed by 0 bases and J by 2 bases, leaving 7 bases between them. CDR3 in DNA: TGCAGCGTTGAAGACTATTCCACTAATGAAAAACTGTTTTTT. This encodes CSVEDYSTNEKLFF.

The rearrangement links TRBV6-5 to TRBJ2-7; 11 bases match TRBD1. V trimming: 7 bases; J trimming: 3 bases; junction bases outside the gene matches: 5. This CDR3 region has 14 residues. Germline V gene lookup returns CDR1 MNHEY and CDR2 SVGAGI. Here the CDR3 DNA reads TGTGCCAGCATCCCCGGGACAGGGGGCTACGAGCAGTACTTC. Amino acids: CASIPGTGGYEQYF.

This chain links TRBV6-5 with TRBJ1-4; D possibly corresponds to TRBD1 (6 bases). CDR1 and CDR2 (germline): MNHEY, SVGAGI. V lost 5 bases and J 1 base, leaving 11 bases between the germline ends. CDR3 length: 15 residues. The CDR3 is CASSPNRVTNEKLFF. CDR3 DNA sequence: TGTGCCAGCAGTCCAAACAGGGTAACTAATGAAAAACTGTTTTTT.

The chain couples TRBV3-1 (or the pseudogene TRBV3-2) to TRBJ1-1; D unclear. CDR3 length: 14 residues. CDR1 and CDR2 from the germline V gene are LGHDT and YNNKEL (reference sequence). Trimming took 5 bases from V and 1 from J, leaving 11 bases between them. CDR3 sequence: CASSSYAGNTEAFF. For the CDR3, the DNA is TGTGCCAGCAGCTCCTATGCGGGGAACACTGAAGCTTTCTTT.

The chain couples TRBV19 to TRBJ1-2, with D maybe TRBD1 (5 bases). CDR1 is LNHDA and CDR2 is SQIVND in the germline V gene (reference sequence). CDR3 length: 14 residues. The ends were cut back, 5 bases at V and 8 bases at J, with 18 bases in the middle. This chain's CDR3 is CASSQPQGLSGYTF. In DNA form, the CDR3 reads TGTGCCAGTAGTCAACCTCAGGGTTTAAGCGGCTACACCTTC.

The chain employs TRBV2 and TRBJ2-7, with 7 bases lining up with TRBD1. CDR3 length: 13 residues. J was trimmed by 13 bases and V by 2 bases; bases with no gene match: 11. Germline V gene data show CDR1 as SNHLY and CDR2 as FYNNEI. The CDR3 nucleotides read TGTGCCAGCAGTGAAATAAGGGACGGGACAGTTTACTTC. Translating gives CASSEIRDGTVYF.

CDR3 loop: CASSQGDGGSYNEQFF. CDR3 DNA sequence: TGCGCCAGCAGCCAAGGGGACGGGGGATCCTACAATGAGCAGTTCTTC. The rearrangement uses TRBV4-1 and TRBJ2-1; D might be TRBD2 (6 bases). The germline CDR1 and CDR2 sequences are MGHRA and YSYEKL. The CDR3 spans 16 residues. Between the trimmed V and J ends, which lost 1 base and 1 base, there was a span of 11 bases.

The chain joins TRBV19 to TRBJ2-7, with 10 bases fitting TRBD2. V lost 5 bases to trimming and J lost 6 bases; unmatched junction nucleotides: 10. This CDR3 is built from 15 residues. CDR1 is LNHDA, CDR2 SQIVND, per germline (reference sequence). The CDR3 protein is CASSVLAGEGLEQYF. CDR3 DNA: TGTGCCAGTAGTGTCCTAGCGGGAGAAGGCCTCGAGCAGTACTTC.

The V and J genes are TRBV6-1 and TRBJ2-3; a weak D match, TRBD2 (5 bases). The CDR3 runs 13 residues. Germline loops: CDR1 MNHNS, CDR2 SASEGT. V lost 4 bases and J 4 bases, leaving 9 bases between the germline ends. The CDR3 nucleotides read TGTGCCAGCAGTGTGACGCGGGCAGATACGCAGTATTTT. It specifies CASSVTRADTQYF.

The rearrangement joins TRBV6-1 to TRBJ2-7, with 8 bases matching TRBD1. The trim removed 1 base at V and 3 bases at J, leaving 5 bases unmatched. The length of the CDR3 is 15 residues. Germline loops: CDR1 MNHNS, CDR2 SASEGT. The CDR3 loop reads CASSEGGTGIYEQYF. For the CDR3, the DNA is TGTGCCAGCAGTGAAGGGGGGACAGGTATCTACGAGCAGTACTTC.

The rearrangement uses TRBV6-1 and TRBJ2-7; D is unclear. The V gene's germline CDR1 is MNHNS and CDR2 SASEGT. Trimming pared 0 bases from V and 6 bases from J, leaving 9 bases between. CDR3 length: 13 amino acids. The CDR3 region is CASSEAARFEQYF. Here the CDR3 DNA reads TGTGCCAGCAGTGAAGCAGCTCGGTTCGAGCAGTACTTC.

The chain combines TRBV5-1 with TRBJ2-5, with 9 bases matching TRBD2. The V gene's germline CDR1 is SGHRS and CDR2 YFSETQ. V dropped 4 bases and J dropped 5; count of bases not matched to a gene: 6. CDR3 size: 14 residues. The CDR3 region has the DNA TGCGCCAGCAGCCGCGGGGGGGATATTGAGACCCAGTACTTC. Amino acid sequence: CASSRGGDIETQYF.

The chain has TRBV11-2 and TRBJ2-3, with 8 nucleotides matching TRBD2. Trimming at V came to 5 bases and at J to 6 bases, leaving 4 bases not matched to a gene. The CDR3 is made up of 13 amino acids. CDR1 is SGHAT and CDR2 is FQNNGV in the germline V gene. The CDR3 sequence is CASSTGGADTQYF. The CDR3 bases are TGTGCCAGCAGCACCGGGGGGGCCGATACGCAGTATTTT. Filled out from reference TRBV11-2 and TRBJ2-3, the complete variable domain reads EAGVAQSPRYKIIEKRQSVAFWCNPISGHATLYWYQQILGQGPKLLIQFQNNGVVDDSQLPKDRFSAERLKGVDSTLKIQPAKLEDSAVYLCASSTGGADTQYFGPGTRLTVL.

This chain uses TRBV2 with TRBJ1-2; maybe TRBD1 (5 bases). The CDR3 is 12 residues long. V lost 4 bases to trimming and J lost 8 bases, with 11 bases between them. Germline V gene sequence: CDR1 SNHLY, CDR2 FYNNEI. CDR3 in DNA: TGTGCCAGCAGTGCGGACACAGCCGGCTACACCTTC. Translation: CASSADTAGYTF.